Listed below are T cell receptor beta chains from one sample, sequenced in a study of shared clonotypes between healthy human individuals. Some clones are missing from TCRdb's copy, which holds only in-frame ones; the method was immunoSEQ multiplex PCR. Seen here are about half a million clones, more than 70% observed once, and the top ten hold around 13%. Sequencing input: PBMCs. Every receptor here comes from a woman aged 40 to 50 in good health. Some clones in this sample may be carry-over from other donors' samples. The CDR3 runs from the conserved cysteine through the conserved F or W. Not every row has a clone size; where given, it reads once, few, many or a size class.

V gene: TRBV5-1
clone size: NA
CDR3 protein: CASSLAGQGLNTEAFF

V gene: TRBV7-2
clone size: NA
CDR3 protein: CASSLDRVSYNEQFF

V gene: TRBV25-1
clone size: NA
CDR3 protein: CASSDPRQGASYEQFF

V gene: TRBV5-1
clone size: NA
CDR3 protein: CASSLGDTYNEQFF

V gene: TRBV6-4
clone size: NA
CDR3 protein: CASSALASTDTQYF

V gene: TRBV4-1
clone size: NA
CDR3 protein: CASSQDTGTPIAKNIQYF

V gene: TRBV7-6
clone size: once
CDR3 protein: CASSLTTTGNYEQYF

V gene: TRBV6-5
clone size: NA
CDR3 protein: CASSAWDRGSYEQYF

V gene: TRBV9
clone size: NA
CDR3 protein: CASSAPGPRAEAFF

V gene: TRBV4-2
clone size: few
CDR3 protein: CASSQDQGLAPYNEQFF

V gene: TRBV28
clone size: NA
CDR3 protein: CASSWYLYGYTF

V gene: TRBV28
clone size: few
CDR3 protein: CASSLPSGEGEKLFF